This entry features one T cell receptor (beta chain) sequence. This specimen belongs to a study of chronic HIV infection and antiretroviral therapy. TCRdb used MiXCR to reprocess the 5' RACE reads, holding one entry per CDR3 protein. In the table there are around 30,000 distinct CDR3 sequences, 7.5% to 10% of which are singletons. The material sequenced was peripheral blood. The sequence was collected from an adult who had HIV and had not received antiretroviral therapy, or was an uninfected healthy control (not recorded which).

The CDR3 coding sequence is TGCAGTGCTGCAGGTTCTAGCAATCAGCCCCAGCATTTT. Amino acids: CSAAGSSNQPQHF. The rearrangement uses TRBV20-1 and TRBJ1-5; D not certain. The CDR3 loop spans 13 amino acids. The V gene lost 5 bases and the J gene lost 0 bases, with 8 bases spanning the gap. Germline lookup yields CDR1 DFQATT and CDR2 SNEGSKA (reference sequence).